This is a list of T cell receptor beta chains from one sample in a study of T-cell memory formation after mild COVID-19. MiXCR, run by TCRdb on the 5' RACE reads, gives a single entry per CDR3 protein. Of a few hundred thousand distinct CDR3 sequences detected, around 28% appear once; the ten largest clones hold around an eighth. What was sequenced was PBMCs or a T cell subset sorted from them (not recorded which). These receptors originate from an adult woman who had mild COVID-19 (a few samples of this study predate the infection). Cell type and time point are not known. Each CDR3 is given with its conserved first and last residue. D genes are given only for firm matches. Size tells how often a clone was seen (once, few, many) or the class of an expanded clone, and some rows leave it out.

J	V	D	size	DNA	CDR3
TRBJ2-1	TRBV12-3/TRBV12-4	TRBD2	few	TGTGCCAGCAGTTTTTCGAGCGGGGGGAGGGAGCAGTTCTTC	CASSFSSGGREQFF
TRBJ1-1	TRBV7-6	TRBD1	-	TGTGCCAGCAGCCGGGACGGGACAGTTACTGAAGCTTTCTTT	CASSRDGTVTEAFF
TRBJ1-1	TRBV11-3	-	few	TGTGCCAGCAGCTTATTTGACACTGAAGCTTTCTTT	CASSLFDTEAFF
TRBJ2-5	TRBV9	-	-	TGTGCCAGCAGCGTCAGTCTAGGGGTACAAGAGACCCAGTACTTC	CASSVSLGVQETQYF
TRBJ2-5	TRBV11-2	TRBD2	-	TGTGCCAGCAGCCCCAGACTAGCGAGCAGACTAGAGACCCAGTACTTC	CASSPRLASRLETQYF
TRBJ2-2	TRBV6-5	-	few	TGTGCCAGCAGCTATCAAGGGGCCCTCACCGGGGAGCTGTTTTTT	CASSYQGALTGELFF
TRBJ2-2	TRBV12-3/TRBV12-4	-	few	TGTGCCAGCAGTTTAGATGGGTACACCGGGGAGCTGTTTTTT	CASSLDGYTGELFF
TRBJ2-1	TRBV12-3/TRBV12-4	-	many	TGTGCCAGCAGTTCTCTAGCTATAGGGCAGTTCTTC	CASSSLAIGQFF
TRBJ2-1	TRBV24-1	TRBD1	few	TGTGCCACCAGTGATTCTCTGACAGGGGGGAGCTCCTACAATGAGCAGTTCTTC	CATSDSLTGGSSYNEQFF
TRBJ2-7	TRBV25-1	-	few	TGTGCCAGCAGTGGTTCGTTGGGGGGCTTGAACTTC	CASSGSLGGLNF
TRBJ2-1	TRBV5-1	TRBD1	few	TGCGCCAGCAGCTCCATTGGAACCGGGACAGGGATGGATGAGCAGTTCTTC	CASSSIGTGTGMDEQFF
TRBJ1-1	TRBV12-3/TRBV12-4	TRBD1	many	TGTGCCAGCAGCCGACAGGGGAACACTGAAGCTTTCTTT	CASSRQGNTEAFF